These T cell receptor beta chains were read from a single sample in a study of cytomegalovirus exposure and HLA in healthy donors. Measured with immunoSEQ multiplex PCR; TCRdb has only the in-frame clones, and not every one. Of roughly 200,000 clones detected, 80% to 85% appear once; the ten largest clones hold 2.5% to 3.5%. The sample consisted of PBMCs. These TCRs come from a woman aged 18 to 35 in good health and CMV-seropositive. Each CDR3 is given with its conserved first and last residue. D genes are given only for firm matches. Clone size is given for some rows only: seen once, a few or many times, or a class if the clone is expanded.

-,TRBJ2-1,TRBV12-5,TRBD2,CASGLSRGGPRNEQFF,TGTGCTAGTGGTTTGTCTCGGGGGGGCCCTAGGAATGAGCAGTTCTTC
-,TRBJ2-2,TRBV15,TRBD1,CATSRGQGAGELFF,TGTGCCACCAGCAGAGGACAGGGGGCCGGGGAGCTGTTTTTT
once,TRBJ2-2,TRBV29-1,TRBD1,CSAPGQKNTGELFF,TGCAGCGCCCCGGGACAGAAAAACACCGGGGAGCTGTTTTTT
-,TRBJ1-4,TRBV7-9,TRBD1,CASSKRTGEGEKLFF,TGTGCCAGCAGCAAAAGGACAGGGGAGGGGGAAAAACTGTTTTTT
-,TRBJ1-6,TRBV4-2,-,CASSPTNPSGSPLHF,TGTGCCAGCAGCCCTACTAACCCCAGTGGTTCACCCCTCCACTTT
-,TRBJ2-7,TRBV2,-,CAAETGLYEQYF,TGTGCCGCGGAAACAGGCCTCTACGAGCAGTACTTC
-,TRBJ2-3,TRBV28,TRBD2,CASSPYSGLTDTQYF,TGTGCCAGCAGTCCCTATAGCGGGCTCACAGATACGCAGTATTTT
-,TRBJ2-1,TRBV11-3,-,CASSRTATSGDEQFF,TGTGCCAGCAGTCGTACAGCGACAAGCGGCGATGAGCAGTTCTTC
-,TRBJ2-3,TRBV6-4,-,CASSPRLADTRYF,TGTGCCAGCAGTCCAAGACTGGCTGATACGCGGTATTTT
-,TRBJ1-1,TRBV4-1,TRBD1,CASSQVTGAMNTEAFF,TGCGCCAGCAGCCAAGTAACAGGGGCTATGAACACTGAAGCTTTCTTT